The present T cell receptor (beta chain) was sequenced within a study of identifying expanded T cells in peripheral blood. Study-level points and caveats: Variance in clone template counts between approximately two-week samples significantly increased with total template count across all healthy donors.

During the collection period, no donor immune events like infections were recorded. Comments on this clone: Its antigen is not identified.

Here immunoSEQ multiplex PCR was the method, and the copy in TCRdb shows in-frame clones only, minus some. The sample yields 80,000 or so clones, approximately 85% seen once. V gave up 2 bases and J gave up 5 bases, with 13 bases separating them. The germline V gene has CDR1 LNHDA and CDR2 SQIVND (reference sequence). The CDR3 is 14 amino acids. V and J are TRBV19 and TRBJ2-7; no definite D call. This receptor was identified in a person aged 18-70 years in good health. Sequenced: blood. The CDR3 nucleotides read TGTGCCAGTAGTATAAGTGGGGTCCCGGACGAGCAGTACTTC. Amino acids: CASSISGVPDEQYF.